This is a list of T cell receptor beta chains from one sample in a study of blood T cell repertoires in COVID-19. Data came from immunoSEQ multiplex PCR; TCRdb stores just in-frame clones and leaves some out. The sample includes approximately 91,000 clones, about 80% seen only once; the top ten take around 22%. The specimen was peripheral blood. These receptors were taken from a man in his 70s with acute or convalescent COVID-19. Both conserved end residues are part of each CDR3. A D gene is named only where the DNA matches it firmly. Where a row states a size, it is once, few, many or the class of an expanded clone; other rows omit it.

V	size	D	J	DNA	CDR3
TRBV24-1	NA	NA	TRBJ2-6	TGTGCCACCAGTGGGGGCACTGGGGCCAACGTCCTGACTTTC	CATSGGTGANVLTF
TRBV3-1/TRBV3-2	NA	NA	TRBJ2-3	TGTGCCAGCAGCCAAGCTGTGACTAGCACAGATACGCAGTATTTT	CASSQAVTSTDTQYF
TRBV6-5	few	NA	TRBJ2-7	TGTGCCAGCAGTTCCCGAGGTAGCGGACTCTACGAGCAGTACTTC	CASSSRGSGLYEQYF
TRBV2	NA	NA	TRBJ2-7	TGTGCCAGTAGTGGGATTTCAGGGGATACTCGGTACGAGCAGTACTTC	CASSGISGDTRYEQYF
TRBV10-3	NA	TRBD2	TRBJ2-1	TGTGCCATCGCGACGGGACTAGCGGTCAATGAGCAGTTCTTC	CAIATGLAVNEQFF
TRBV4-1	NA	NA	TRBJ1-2	TGCGCCAGCAGCCGGGCCCCAGACGGGGAAGGTGGCTACACCTTC	CASSRAPDGEGGYTF
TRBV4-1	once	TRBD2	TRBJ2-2	TGCGCCAGCAGCCCCTCAGCTGTTAGCGGGAGTACCGGGGAGCTGTTTTTT	CASSPSAVSGSTGELFF
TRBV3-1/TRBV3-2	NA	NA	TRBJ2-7	TGTGCCAGCAGCTCCTTTGGAGACGAGCAGTACTTC	CASSSFGDEQYF
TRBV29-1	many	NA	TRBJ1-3	TGCAGCGTTGAGAGCTCTGGAAACACCATATATTTT	CSVESSGNTIYF
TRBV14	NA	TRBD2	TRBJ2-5	TGTGCCAGCAGCCCCTTATTAGCGGGAGTAGAGACCCAGTACTTC	CASSPLLAGVETQYF
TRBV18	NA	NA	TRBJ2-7	TGTGCCAGCTCACCACCTCGCGACTCCTACGAGCAGTACTTC	CASSPPRDSYEQYF
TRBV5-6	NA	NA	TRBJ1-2	TGTGCCAGCAGAAAAAGACGGACTGAGAACTATGGCTACACCTTC	CASRKRRTENYGYTF